This T cell receptor beta chain emerged from a study of blood T cell repertoires in COVID-19. Some clones are missing from TCRdb's copy, which holds only in-frame ones; the method was immunoSEQ multiplex PCR. The sample lists around 170,000 clones; approximately 78% were seen once. The sequenced sample consisted of peripheral blood. This sequence was found in an elderly woman with COVID-19, enrolled during active disease.

CDR3 amino acids: CAISESWGGSTDTQYF. The CDR3 DNA follows: TGTGCCATCAGTGAGTCGTGGGGGGGGAGTACAGATACGCAGTATTTT. The chain carries TRBV10-3 and TRBJ2-3; the match to TRBD2 covers 7 bases. Trimming removed 0 bases from V and 3 bases from J; junction bases left unmatched: 6. The CDR3 sequence is 16 residues long. Germline CDR1 ENHRY, CDR2 SYGVKD.